This T cell receptor (beta chain) was recovered during a study of blood T cell repertoires in COVID-19 (dated by TCRdb to the early 2020s). With regard to the full study: Collaborator samples came from the United States, Italy and Spain and covered acute and convalescent phases of COVID-19. A de-identified subject ID, COVID-19 status, age in years and sex were almost always included in the sample metadata. The repertoires were made available in a free public database intended to serve as a resource for research on the immune response to SARS-CoV-2. Samples came from the ongoing ImmuneRACE study (first 160 participants) plus 1,254 subjects from 6 global collaborators. Where available, HLA class I and class II types were obtained from metadata supplied by the sample provider rather than from assay-based typing. The material from the prospective study consisted of cDNA or gDNA derived from T cells, B-cell-depleted T cells, or PBMCs. Subjects who had been exposed to COVID-19, were actively infected with it, or had recovered from it provided the deeply sampled blood TCRbeta repertoires that made up the dataset. What the work shows at the level of the full study, not this receptor alone: The quantity of clinical and demographic metadata differed by source and by participant and was supplied without curation.

A remark on this clone: Its antigen is currently not known. Per-base quality was not reported, and no clone a single base away is much larger than it.

Its CDR3 holds 16 amino acids, cysteine through phenylalanine. The retained sequence is limited to the CDR3, 48 bases, with the frame set at the first base. Trimming at the junction amounts to 0 bases on V and 4 bases on J, and the germline ends lie 13 bases apart. The germline V gene (reference sequence) specifies LGHDT as CDR1 and YNNKEL as CDR2. The immunoSEQ Assay, a bias-controlled multiplex PCR, was used to amplify TCRbeta CDR3 regions from genomic DNA. The published analysis was carried out like this. The number of nucleated cells in each sample was estimated by amplification of reference gene primers within the assay. To quantify the absolute abundance of each unique TCRbeta CDR3 rearrangement, sequence reads were collapsed and filtered. Productive Simpson clonality was computed per sample as the square root of Simpson's diversity index over productive rearrangements. Not all clones reach the TCRdb copy of this immuneACCESS table, which keeps in-frame sequences only. Checked studies attribute under half of the gap to unresolved V genes and leave the rest unexplained. V and J calls and clone size follow that table, whereas D and trimming were derived from the DNA. The table for this sample lists tens of thousands of clones; 70% to 90% of them were counted only once. The biggest ten clones account for about 7% of the sample.

Each collaborating institution followed its own protocols to collect whole blood in K2EDTA tubes. For TCRbeta analysis, collaborator samples were shipped as frozen whole blood, as isolated PBMCs, or as DNA extracted from either sample type. Recombination linked TRBV3-1 (or the pseudogene TRBV3-2) to TRBJ2-1; the D segment cannot be called with confidence. The receptor's source is a man aged 55-75 years with acute or convalescent COVID-19. The sequencing sample was made of peripheral blood. The nucleotides read TGTGCCAGCAGCCAAGAGAGTCGAGACTGGTACAATGAGCAGTTCTTC. The encoded protein is CASSQESRDWYNEQFF.